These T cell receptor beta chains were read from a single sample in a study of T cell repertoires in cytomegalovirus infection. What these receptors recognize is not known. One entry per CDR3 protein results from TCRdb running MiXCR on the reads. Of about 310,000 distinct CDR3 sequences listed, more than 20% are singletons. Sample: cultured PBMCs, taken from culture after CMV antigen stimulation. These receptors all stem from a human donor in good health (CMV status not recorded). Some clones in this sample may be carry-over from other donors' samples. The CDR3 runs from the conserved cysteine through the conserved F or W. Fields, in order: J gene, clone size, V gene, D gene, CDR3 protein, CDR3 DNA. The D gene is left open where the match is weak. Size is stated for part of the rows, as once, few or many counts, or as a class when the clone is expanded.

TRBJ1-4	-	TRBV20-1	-	CSARDDIATNNEKLFF	TGCAGTGCTAGAGATGATATAGCCACTAATAATGAAAAACTGTTTTTT
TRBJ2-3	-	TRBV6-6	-	CASSPQKDTQYF	TGTGCCAGCAGTCCCCAGAAAGATACGCAGTATTTT
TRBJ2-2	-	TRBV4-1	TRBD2	CASSPSIALAGTGWLFF	TGCGCCAGCAGCCCGTCGATAGCGCTAGCGGGGACCGGTTGGCTGTTTTTT
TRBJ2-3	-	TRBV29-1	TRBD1	CSVRREGTGATDTQYF	TGCAGCGTCCGAAGAGAGGGGACAGGGGCCACAGATACGCAGTATTTT
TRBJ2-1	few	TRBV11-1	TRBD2	CASSLAGLNEQFF	TGTGCCAGCAGCCTAGCGGGGTTAAATGAGCAGTTCTTC
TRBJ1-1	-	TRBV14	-	CASSRLDFYTEAFF	TGTGCCAGCAGCCGCCTAGATTTCTACACTGAAGCTTTCTTT
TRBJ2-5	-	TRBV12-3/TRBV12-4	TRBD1	CASTLGQGLQETQYF	TGTGCCAGCACTCTAGGACAGGGCCTCCAAGAGACCCAGTACTTC
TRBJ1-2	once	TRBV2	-	CATLGGARIYGYTF	TGTGCCACCCTTGGGGGGGCGCGGATCTATGGCTACACCTTC
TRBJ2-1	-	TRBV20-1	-	CSASSRGGRISYNEQFF	TGCAGTGCTAGTTCTAGGGGGGGGCGGATCTCCTACAATGAGCAGTTCTTC
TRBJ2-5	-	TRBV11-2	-	CASSLDVAEETQYF	TGTGCCAGCAGCTTAGATGTGGCAGAAGAGACCCAGTACTTC
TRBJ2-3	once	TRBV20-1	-	CSARGYQASTDTQYF	TGCAGTGCCAGAGGATATCAGGCAAGCACAGATACGCAGTATTTT
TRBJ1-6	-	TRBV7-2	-	CASRLQGGSYNSPLHF	TGTGCCAGCAGACTACAGGGCGGGTCCTATAATTCACCCCTCCACTTT
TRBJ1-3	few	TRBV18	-	CASSPPSGTHGNTIYF	TGTGCCAGCTCACCACCGTCGGGGACACATGGAAACACCATATATTTT
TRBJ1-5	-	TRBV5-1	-	CASSPGGGVGNQPQHF	TGCGCCAGCAGCCCCGGCGGGGGGGTCGGCAATCAGCCCCAGCATTTT
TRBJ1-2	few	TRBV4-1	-	CASSQPFRTNYGYTF	TGCGCCAGCAGCCAACCCTTTCGGACTAACTATGGCTACACCTTC
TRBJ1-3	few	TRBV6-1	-	CASSERGRPANTIYF	TGTGCCAGCAGTGAAAGGGGTAGGCCGGCAAACACCATATATTTT
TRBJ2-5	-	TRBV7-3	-	CASSLLGGETQYF	TGTGCCAGCAGCTTACTAGGAGGGGAGACCCAGTACTTC
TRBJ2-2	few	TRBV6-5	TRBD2	CASRYSSGNTGELFF	TGTGCCAGCAGATATTCTAGCGGGAACACCGGGGAGCTGTTTTTT
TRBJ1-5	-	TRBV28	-	CASSFGTISNQPQHF	TGTGCCAGCAGTTTCGGGACCATTAGCAATCAGCCCCAGCATTTT
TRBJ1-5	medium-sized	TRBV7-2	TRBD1	CASSLSGTGYQPQHF	TGTGCCAGCAGCTTATCCGGGACAGGTTATCAGCCCCAGCATTTT
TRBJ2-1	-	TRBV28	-	CASSGDISSYNEQFF	TGTGCCAGCAGCGGGGACATAAGCTCCTACAATGAGCAGTTCTTC
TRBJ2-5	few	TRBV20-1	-	CSASWWSRGQETQYF	TGCAGTGCTAGTTGGTGGTCCCGGGGCCAAGAGACCCAGTACTTC
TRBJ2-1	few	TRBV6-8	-	CASSWKSRGEQFF	TGTGCCAGCAGTTGGAAATCTAGGGGTGAGCAGTTCTTC
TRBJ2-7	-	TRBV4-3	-	CASSPTDDRSYEQYF	TGCGCCAGCAGCCCTACGGACGACAGGTCCTACGAGCAGTACTTC
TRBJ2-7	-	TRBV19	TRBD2	CASSIGRENTYEQYF	TGTGCCAGTAGTATCGGGCGGGAGAACACCTACGAGCAGTACTTC
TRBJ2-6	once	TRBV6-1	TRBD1	CAGQGGLAGANVLTF	TGTGCCGGACAGGGGGGTTTGGCTGGGGCCAACGTCCTGACTTTC
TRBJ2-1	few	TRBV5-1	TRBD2	CASSSGLAGGQSGFF	TGCGCCAGCAGCTCAGGACTAGCGGGAGGCCAATCCGGATTCTTC
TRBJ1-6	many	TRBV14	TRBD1	CASSRIDRGNSPLHF	TGTGCCAGCAGCCGGATAGACAGGGGGAATTCACCCCTCCACTTT
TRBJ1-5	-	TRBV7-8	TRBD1	CASSLVGRRGRDQPQHF	TGTGCCAGCAGCTTAGTGGGGAGGAGGGGGCGGGATCAGCCCCAGCATTTT
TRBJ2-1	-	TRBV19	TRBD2	CASSMDRLAGYNEQFF	TGTGCCAGTAGTATGGACCGACTAGCGGGGTACAATGAGCAGTTCTTC
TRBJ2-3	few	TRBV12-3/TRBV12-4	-	CASRASGRRPDTQYF	TGTGCCAGCAGGGCATCAGGGCGCAGGCCAGATACGCAGTATTTT
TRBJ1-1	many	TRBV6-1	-	CASIPKGNTEAFF	TGTGCCAGCATCCCTAAGGGTAACACTGAAGCTTTCTTT